This T cell receptor (beta chain) was retrieved from a study of cytomegalovirus exposure and HLA in healthy donors. This clone has just a few counts. The PCR employed 60 Vbeta primers together with 13 Jbeta primers. The protocol was immunoSEQ multiplex PCR, while the TCRdb copy is restricted to in-frame clones and leaves out a portion. The data contain 120,000 to 150,000 clones, about four fifths of them seen just once; the ten biggest clones take up roughly 1.3%. The V end was cut by 6 bases, the J end by 4 bases, with 16 bases between. The V gene's germline CDR1 is MDHEN and CDR2 SYDVKM. The CDR3 has 14 residues.

The receptor was isolated from a male donor in good health and CMV-seropositive. The rearrangement links TRBV28 to TRBJ2-7, with TRBD1 as a possible D gene (6 bases). The sequenced material came from PBMCs. DNA for the CDR3: TGTGCCAGCAGCCCTCAGGGGTACGTTTACGAGCAGTACTTC. The encoded protein is CASSPQGYVYEQYF.